The 21 T cell receptor beta chains in this list originate from one sample, sequenced in a study of identical twins. TCRdb called the 5' RACE reads again in MiXCR, with one record for every CDR3 protein. The profile covers 600,000 to 800,000 distinct CDR3 sequences, with about 20% appearing a single time and about 4.3% taken by the ten largest. These data were likewise used in another study, on T cells expressing NK-cell markers.

Material for sequencing was PBMCs. The source is a woman between 18 and 29 years old in good health.

This chain connects TRBV20-1 to TRBJ1-6; 7 bases are shared with TRBD1. CDR1 and CDR2 (germline): DFQATT, SNEGSKA (reference sequence). The V segment lost 4 bases and the J segment 16 bases; nucleotides outside the gene matches: 4. CDR3 length equals 10 residues. CDR3 DNA: TGCAGTGCTATGACAGGGTCTCTCCACTTT. Translated, it gives CSAMTGSLHF.

This clonotype has a handful of counts. V gene TRBV12-3 or TRBV12-4 combines with J gene TRBJ2-1, with 7 bases lining up with TRBD2. This CDR3 spans 16 amino acids. V dropped 2 bases and J dropped 6; count of bases not matched to a gene: 10. CDR3 in DNA: TGTGCCAGCAGTTTAACCCAGTTGGGCGGGGGCAATGAGCAGTTCTTC. Its protein is CASSLTQLGGGNEQFF.

V usage is TRBV10-1 and J usage is TRBJ2-3, with 8 bases identical to TRBD2. The CDR3 contains 14 residues. Germline trimming cut 3 bases from V and 2 bases from J; bases unmatched to any gene: 1. The germline V gene has CDR1 WNHNN and CDR2 SYGVQD (reference sequence). The CDR3 region is CASSDGRATDTQYF. CDR3 DNA: TGCGCCAGCAGTGACGGGAGGGCCACAGATACGCAGTATTTT.

This clonotype was seen more than once but under ten times. The rearrangement joins TRBV6-5 to TRBJ2-7, with D unclear. The CDR3 loop spans 14 amino acids. In germline, CDR1 is MNHEY, CDR2 SVGAGI. V was trimmed by 1 base and J by 9 bases, leaving 16 bases between them. The CDR3 nucleotides are TGTGCCAGCAGTTACTTCCCTAACCGGTCATCGCAGTACTTC. Translation: CASSYFPNRSSQYF.

The chain uses TRBV20-1 and TRBJ1-2; D uncertain. The CDR3 sequence is 12 residues long. Trimming pared 4 bases from V and 1 base from J, leaving 7 bases between. Germline lookup yields CDR1 DFQATT and CDR2 SNEGSKA (reference sequence). CDR3 nucleotides: TGCAGTGCTACGACAAGTAACTATGGCTACACCTTC. Its protein product is CSATTSNYGYTF.

In this sample, this clonotype turned up a few times. This chain's CDR3 is CASSVEVPDTQYF. In DNA form, the CDR3 reads TGTGCCAGCAGCGTAGAGGTCCCAGATACGCAGTATTTT. This chain links TRBV9 with TRBJ2-3; D is unresolved. Per the germline V gene, CDR1 is SGDLS and CDR2 is YYNGEE. V was shortened by 0 bases and J by 4 bases, with 6 bases between the two germline ends. This CDR3 has 13 residues.

This clonotype was counted between two and nine times. This sequence joins TRBV7-8 and TRBJ2-5, with D tentatively TRBD2 (5 bases). Trimming took off 7 bases at V and 0 bases at J, with 15 bases between the two ends. Per germline, CDR1 SGHVS and CDR2 FQNEAQ. This CDR3 contains 15 residues. CDR3 protein: CASINVWEYQETQYF. CDR3 coding DNA: TGTGCCAGCATTAACGTGTGGGAGTACCAAGAGACCCAGTACTTC.

This chain connects TRBV4-2 to TRBJ2-7, with D unclear. The CDR3 contains 15 residues. V shed 0 bases and J shed 0 bases, with 9 bases lying between them. CDR1 and CDR2 (germline): LGHNA, YNFKEQ. CDR3 loop: CASSQDIQSSYEQYF. The CDR3 bases are TGTGCCAGCAGCCAAGATATACAGAGCTCCTACGAGCAGTACTTC.

This chain joins TRBV3-1 and TRBJ2-3, with TRBD2 as a possible D gene (6 bases). CDR3 size: 15 residues. CDR1 and CDR2 (germline): LGHDT, YNNKEL (reference sequence). V was pared by 7 bases and J by 7 bases, with 21 bases between. CDR3 protein: CASTPEGLSFHTQYF. The CDR3 DNA follows: TGTGCCAGCACCCCGGAGGGGCTTTCATTCCATACGCAGTATTTT.

V is TRBV7-9 and J is TRBJ1-2; perhaps TRBD1 as D (6 bases). The CDR3 runs to 16 residues. Germline V lookup: CDR1 SEHNR, CDR2 FQNEAQ (reference sequence). Trimming took 7 bases from V and 0 from J, leaving 18 bases between them. CDR3 DNA sequence: TGTGCCAGCAATGGCGGAGTCTGGACAGCTAACTATGGCTACACCTTC. Residues: CASNGGVWTANYGYTF.

This clonotype showed up many times. The rearrangement joins TRBV7-9 to TRBJ2-3; D may be TRBD2 (7 bases). CDR3 length: 15 amino acids. Germline assignment: CDR1 SEHNR and CDR2 FQNEAQ (reference sequence). Trimming removed 5 bases at V and 2 bases at J, with 14 bases between. The CDR3 region is CASSLGGAFTDTQYF. CDR3 in DNA: TGTGCCAGCAGCCTGGGGGGGGCCTTCACAGATACGCAGTATTTT. The whole variable domain, remainder taken from reference TRBV7-9 and TRBJ2-3, is DTGVSQNPRHKITKRGQNVTFRCDPISEHNRLYWYRQTLGQGPEFLTYFQNEAQLEKSRLLSDRFSAERPKGSFSTLEIQRTEQGDSAMYLCASSLGGAFTDTQYFGPGTRLTVL.

This rearrangement joins TRBV20-1 to TRBJ2-3; no definite D call. Trimming took 5 bases from V and 3 from J, leaving 18 bases between them. Germline values: CDR1 DFQATT, CDR2 SNEGSKA (reference sequence). This CDR3 contains 15 residues. The chain's CDR3 is CSAPPPGKGTDTQYF. The DNA for the CDR3 is TGCAGTGCTCCCCCCCCAGGAAAGGGAACAGATACGCAGTATTTT.

Ten or more counts support this clonotype. J is TRBJ2-5 and V is TRBV15, with no clear D. Germline CDR1 reads LNHNV; CDR2 reads YYDKDF (reference sequence). The V end lost 5 bases, the J end lost 5 bases, and 15 bases lay between the germline ends. CDR3 length: 14 amino acids. CDR3 nucleotide sequence: TGTGCCACCAGCGGAAAGGCTGGTGGGGAGACCCAGTACTTC. Translated, it gives CATSGKAGGETQYF.

V is TRBV29-1 and J is TRBJ2-7, with 7 nucleotides matching TRBD1. With V trimmed by 5 bases and J by 6 bases, 10 bases remained unmatched. The germline gives CDR1 SQVTM, CDR2 ANQGSEA. The CDR3 runs to 13 residues. The CDR3 protein is CSVKTTGVGEQYF. The CDR3 nucleotides are TGCAGCGTTAAGACAACAGGGGTTGGCGAGCAGTACTTC.

This clonotype was counted a single time. The V and J genes are TRBV9 and TRBJ2-3; no clear D. CDR1 is SGDLS, CDR2 YYNGEE, per germline. The CDR3 sequence is 17 residues long. Trimming shortened V by 0 bases and J by 4 bases, and 18 bases separated the two germline ends. CDR3 sequence reads: CASSVGMALSLADTQYF. The CDR3 DNA sequence: TGTGCCAGCAGCGTAGGGATGGCGTTATCTTTGGCAGATACGCAGTATTTT.

This chain joins TRBV7-6 and TRBJ1-6; no clear D. The germline V gene has CDR1 SGHVS and CDR2 FNYEAQ. CDR3 length: 13 residues. With 5 bases removed from V and 9 bases from J, the gap between germline ends came to 11 bases. The DNA of the CDR3 is TGTGCCAGCAGCGACCACACGGCTTCACCCCTCCACTTT. Translated, it gives CASSDHTASPLHF.

This chain links TRBV20-1 with TRBJ2-1, with TRBD2 as a possible D gene (6 bases). CDR1 and CDR2 from the germline V gene are DFQATT and SNEGSKA (reference sequence). The V gene lost 5 bases and the J gene lost 9 bases, with 23 bases spanning the gap. CDR3 length: 15 residues. CDR3 residues: CSAGTSPTPLTEQFF. The CDR3 nucleotides read TGCAGTGCTGGAACTAGCCCGACCCCGCTTACTGAGCAGTTCTTC.

In its sample, this clonotype was seen many times. The rearrangement joins TRBV6-5 to TRBJ1-2; no firm D call. V was pared by 8 bases and J by 7 bases, with 11 bases between. There are 11 residues in the CDR3. From germline, CDR1 is MNHEY and CDR2 SVGAGI. CDR3 residues: CASGRESGYTF. The CDR3 nucleotides read TGTGCCAGCGGCCGGGAAAGTGGCTACACCTTC.

There are a few counts of this clonotype. The gene calls are TRBV27 and TRBJ2-1; D unclear. With 11 bases removed from V and 7 bases from J, the gap between germline ends came to 3 bases. CDR1 MNHEY and CDR2 SMNVEV come from the germline V gene (reference sequence). This CDR3 is built from 8 residues. DNA for the CDR3: TGTGCCGAGAATGAGCAGTTCTTC. It translates to CAENEQFF.

This chain links TRBV19 with TRBJ2-7, with D perhaps matching TRBD1 (5 bases). V was shortened by 3 bases and J by 2 bases, with 14 bases between the two germline ends. CDR1 and CDR2 (germline): LNHDA, SQIVND (reference sequence). The CDR3 is 15 amino acids. In DNA, the CDR3 is TGTGCCAGTAGTATCGGAGAGGCAGGGACCTACGAGCAGTACTTC. Translated: CASSIGEAGTYEQYF. The full variable domain, rest sourced from reference TRBV19 and TRBJ2-7, is DGGITQSPKYLFRKEGQNVTLSCEQNLNHDAMYWYRQDPGQGLRLIYYSQIVNDFQKGDIAEGYSVSREKKESFPLTVTSAQKNPTAFYLCASSIGEAGTYEQYFGPGTRLTVT.

The chain joins TRBV20-1 to TRBJ2-3; 8 bases align to TRBD2. V lost 3 bases and J lost 1; bases outside the gene matches: 3. The CDR3 consists of 14 residues. Germline-derived CDR1 and CDR2 are DFQATT and SNEGSKA (reference sequence). For the CDR3, the DNA is TGCAGTGCTAGCGGGACTAGTCGCACAGATACGCAGTATTTT. Protein product: CSASGTSRTDTQYF.